The 26 T cell receptor beta chains listed next were all sequenced from one sample in a study of T-cell memory formation after mild COVID-19. TCRdb used MiXCR to reprocess the 5' RACE reads, holding one entry per CDR3 protein. Of about 470,000 distinct CDR3 sequences in the sample, 18% were seen once. The sample was PBMCs or a T cell subset sorted from them (not recorded which). These receptor sequences come from an adult woman who had mild COVID-19 (a few samples of this study predate the infection). Cell type and time point are not known.

This clonotype was recorded many times. The chain is built from TRBV25-1 and TRBJ1-2; 7 bases fit TRBD1. The CDR3 extends over 12 amino acids. Germline CDR1 reads MGHDK; CDR2 reads SYGVNS. The J segment lost 8 bases and the V segment lost 9 bases, leaving 9 bases of the junction unmatched. The CDR3 nucleotides are TGTGCCAGTAACCCAGGGGGAGAGGGCTACACCTTC. This codes for CASNPGGEGYTF.

The rearrangement uses TRBV3-1 and TRBJ2-3; 7 bases are shared with TRBD2. The CDR3 contains 15 residues. J gave up 1 base and V 3 bases, and 4 bases lay outside the gene matches. Looked up from germline, CDR1 is LGHDT and CDR2 is YNNKEL (reference sequence). This chain's CDR3 is CASSHSSGRTDTQYF. The CDR3 nucleotides are TGTGCCAGCAGCCATTCTAGCGGACGCACAGATACGCAGTATTTT.

This clonotype was detected only a few times. This chain uses TRBV12-3 or TRBV12-4 with TRBJ2-5; 8 bases map to TRBD1. The CDR3 has 14 amino acids. The J segment lost 4 bases and the V segment lost 4 bases, leaving 5 bases of the junction unmatched. CDR3 nucleotides: TGTGCCAGCAGTTGGCCAGGGGGCTTAGAGACCCAGTACTTC. This encodes CASSWPGGLETQYF.

The chain is built from TRBV2 and TRBJ2-3; D remains ambiguous. V was trimmed by 7 bases and J by 2 bases, leaving 7 bases between them. The length of the CDR3 is 12 residues. Germline V gene data show CDR1 as SNHLY and CDR2 as FYNNEI. The CDR3 DNA is TGTGCCAGCACCTCGTTCACAGATACGCAGTATTTT. Its protein product is CASTSFTDTQYF.

The rearrangement links TRBV10-3 to TRBJ2-3; 7 bases line up with TRBD2. The germline CDR1 and CDR2 sequences are ENHRY and SYGVKD. V lost 7 bases and J lost 2; bases outside the gene matches: 12. The CDR3 extends over 16 amino acids. The CDR3, as DNA: TGTGCCATCAACCGCGGGAGCACCCTAAACACAGATACGCAGTATTTT. Amino acid sequence: CAINRGSTLNTDTQYF.

A few counts support this clonotype. J is TRBJ2-2 and V is TRBV27, with D possibly being TRBD1 (6 bases). V gave up 10 bases and J gave up 5 bases, with 17 bases separating them. CDR3 size: 14 residues. In germline, CDR1 is MNHEY, CDR2 SMNVEV (reference sequence). The CDR3 region is CAIGRGGWTGELFF. CDR3 in DNA: TGTGCCATCGGTAGAGGGGGTTGGACCGGGGAGCTGTTTTTT.

This clonotype was counted a few times. V gene TRBV7-9 combines with J gene TRBJ2-7, with TRBD1 matching 8 bases. Germline values: CDR1 SEHNR, CDR2 FQNEAQ (reference sequence). Trimming at V came to 5 bases and at J to 0 bases, leaving 9 bases not matched to a gene. The length of the CDR3 is 16 residues. The CDR3 DNA reads as TGTGCCAGCAGCGATAGTAGGACAGGGAGCTCCTACGAGCAGTACTTC. This translates into CASSDSRTGSSYEQYF.

This clonotype turned up a few times. The chain is built from TRBV25-1 and TRBJ1-2, with 7 bases lining up with TRBD1. The CDR3 runs 14 residues. Losses at the gene ends were 4 bases for V and 4 bases for J; bases not matched to a gene: 6. CDR1 and CDR2 (germline): MGHDK, SYGVNS. Here the CDR3 reads CASSGPTGTYGYTF. Here the CDR3 DNA reads TGTGCCAGCAGTGGCCCGACAGGGACCTATGGCTACACCTTC.

This clonotype was detected many times. The chain couples TRBV10-3 to TRBJ1-2, with TRBD1 matching 9 bases. V gave up 5 bases and J gave up 7 bases; unmatched junction bases: 8. This CDR3 region has 14 residues. The germline V gene has CDR1 ENHRY and CDR2 SYGVKD. The CDR3 is CAISWTGELSGYTF. The CDR3 DNA follows: TGTGCCATCAGTTGGACAGGGGAGCTGTCTGGCTACACCTTC.

This clonotype has just a few counts. The chain couples TRBV19 to TRBJ1-5; D is unclear. V lost 7 bases and J 5 bases, leaving 9 bases between the germline ends. Germline V gene data show CDR1 as LNHDA and CDR2 as SQIVND (reference sequence). The CDR3 runs 12 residues. The CDR3 DNA reads TGTGCCAGTAAAGTAGGAGATCAGCCCCAGCATTTT. Translated, it gives CASKVGDQPQHF.

This clonotype appeared many times. The chain uses TRBV12-3 or TRBV12-4 and TRBJ1-1, with D hard to call. Trimming left V 3 bases short and J 2 bases short, with 1 base between. The CDR3 is 11 residues long. DNA for the CDR3: TGTGCCAGCAGTTTCAACACTGAAGCTTTCTTT. Protein: CASSFNTEAFF.

The sample holds a few counts of this clonotype. This chain connects TRBV6-5 to TRBJ2-1; the D is unclear. The CDR3 has 14 residues. Between the trimmed V and J ends, which lost 0 bases and 15 bases, there was a span of 18 bases. Germline lookup yields CDR1 MNHEY and CDR2 SVGAGI. The CDR3 region is CASSYSELRPTAFF. In DNA form, the CDR3 reads TGTGCCAGCAGTTACTCGGAGCTCCGTCCCACTGCGTTCTTC.

V usage is TRBV6-6 and J usage is TRBJ2-3; no clear D. Trimming stripped 4 bases from V and 6 bases from J, with 11 bases between. Germline V CDR1 and CDR2: MNHNY, SVGAGI (reference sequence). The CDR3 extends over 13 amino acids. The CDR3 nucleotides read TGTGCCAGCAGTTCGCGAGAGTCGGATACGCAGTATTTT. This gives the protein CASSSRESDTQYF.

This clonotype was seen only a few times. The rearrangement links TRBV5-5 to TRBJ2-3; D might be TRBD2 (6 bases). This CDR3 has 16 amino acids. Germline V gene lookup returns CDR1 SGHKS and CDR2 YYEKEE (reference sequence). V gave up 0 bases and J gave up 4 bases, with 15 bases separating them. The CDR3 DNA sequence: TGTGCCAGCAGCTTGGGTCCTAGCGCAAGTCCAGATACGCAGTATTTT. The encoded protein is CASSLGPSASPDTQYF.

The count of this clonotype is one. The chain employs TRBV2 and TRBJ2-2; the D is unclear. This CDR3 contains 16 residues. V was shortened by 3 bases and J by 0 bases, with 11 bases between the two germline ends. Germline CDR1 and CDR2: SNHLY and FYNNEI. Here the CDR3 reads CASSDGRNANTGELFF. CDR3 coding DNA: TGTGCCAGCAGTGATGGGCGGAACGCGAACACCGGGGAGCTGTTTTTT.

CDR3 in amino acids: CASSWGAATNGADTQYF. CDR3 DNA sequence: TGTGCCAGCAGCTGGGGGGCGGCCACTAACGGCGCAGATACGCAGTATTTT. The V and J genes are TRBV7-6 and TRBJ2-3; perhaps D is TRBD1 or TRBD2 (6 bases each). The CDR3 loop spans 17 amino acids. Germline lookup yields CDR1 SGHVS and CDR2 FNYEAQ. V was cut by 4 bases and J by 4 bases, with 21 bases left in between.

This clonotype was recorded many times. The chain links TRBV5-1 to TRBJ1-6, with 7 bases identical to TRBD1. V was pared by 4 bases and J by 8 bases, with 12 bases of the junction left unmatched. This CDR3 region has 16 residues. The germline CDR1 and CDR2 sequences are SGHRS and YFSETQ. In DNA, the CDR3 is TGCGCCAGCAGCATTTCTCTGGGACAGTTGGATTCACCCCTCCACTTT. Its protein is CASSISLGQLDSPLHF. Full variable domain (outside the CDR3, taken from reference TRBV5-1 and TRBJ1-6): KAGVTQTPRYLIKTRGQQVTLSCSPISGHRSVSWYQQTPGQGLQFLFEYFSETQRNKGNFPGRFSGRQFSNSRSEMNVSTLELGDSALYLCASSISLGQLDSPLHFGNGTRLTVT.

The J gene is TRBJ2-7, the V gene TRBV19; unclear D gene. Trimming stripped 3 bases from V and 3 bases from J, with 9 bases between. Germline CDR1 reads LNHDA; CDR2 reads SQIVND (reference sequence). The CDR3 consists of 13 residues. As DNA, the CDR3 is TGTGCCAGTAGTATTAGGGAATTCTACGAGCAGTACTTC. This codes for CASSIREFYEQYF.

This clonotype has only a few counts. The chain is built from TRBV29-1 and TRBJ2-7, with 10 bases aligning to TRBD1. The CDR3 totals 13 residues. J gave up 6 bases and V 2 bases, and 4 bases lay outside the gene matches. Per germline, CDR1 SQVTM and CDR2 ANQGSEA. CDR3 sequence: CSVELDRGFEQYF. For the CDR3, the DNA is TGCAGCGTTGAATTGGACAGGGGGTTCGAGCAGTACTTC.

The gene calls are TRBV14 and TRBJ2-7, with 10 bases fitting TRBD1. The germline gives CDR1 SGHDN, CDR2 FVKESK. The CDR3 covers 15 residues. After removal of 5 bases from V and 2 bases from J, the junction contained 6 bases not matched to a gene. CDR3 sequence: CASSVRTGGTYEQYF. CDR3 nucleotide sequence: TGTGCCAGCAGCGTCCGGACAGGGGGGACCTACGAGCAGTACTTC. The whole variable domain, remainder taken from reference TRBV14 and TRBJ2-7, is EAGVTQFPSHSVIEKGQTVTLRCDPISGHDNLYWYRRVMGKEIKFLLHFVKESKQDESGMPNNRFLAERTGGTYSTLKVQPAELEDSGVYFCASSVRTGGTYEQYFGPGTRLTVT.

This chain uses TRBV30 with TRBJ2-7, with 14 nucleotides matching TRBD2. Trimming cost V 1 base and J 6 bases; bases outside gene matches: 14. Germline V lookup: CDR1 GTSNPN, CDR2 SVGIG (reference sequence). CDR3 length: 18 amino acids. The CDR3 sequence: CAWSGPRLTSGRVSEQYF. The CDR3 DNA sequence: TGTGCCTGGAGTGGGCCCCGGCTGACTAGCGGGAGGGTCTCCGAGCAGTACTTC.

The rearrangement links TRBV28 to TRBJ2-5; the match to TRBD1 covers 7 bases. Germline V lookup: CDR1 MDHEN, CDR2 SYDVKM. Trimming took 6 bases from V and 5 from J; bases not matched to a gene: 6. CDR3 length equals 13 residues. The CDR3 here is CASSRDSAETQYF. CDR3 bases: TGTGCCAGCAGCCGGGACAGCGCGGAGACCCAGTACTTC. The complete variable domain, with remaining parts taken from reference TRBV28 and TRBJ2-5, reads DVKVTQSSRYLVKRTGEKVFLECVQDMDHENMFWYRQDPGLGLRLIYFSYDVKMKEKGDIPEGYSVSREKKERFSLILESASTNQTSMYLCASSRDSAETQYFGPGTRLLVL.

This clonotype was seen more than once but under ten times. The chain couples TRBV30 to TRBJ2-7; D call uncertain. V dropped 0 bases and J dropped 2 bases, with 8 bases sitting between them. The CDR3 is 13 residues long. Germline V gene lookup returns CDR1 GTSNPN and CDR2 SVGIG (reference sequence). The CDR3 spells CAWSVQAPYEQYF. CDR3 nucleotides: TGTGCCTGGAGTGTCCAGGCGCCCTACGAGCAGTACTTC.

The rearrangement joins TRBV20-1 to TRBJ2-1; D may be TRBD2 (6 bases). CDR1 DFQATT and CDR2 SNEGSKA come from the germline V gene (reference sequence). Trimming cost V 2 bases and J 3 bases, with 14 bases left between them. The CDR3 is 15 residues long. The CDR3 DNA sequence: TGCAGTGCTAGAAGGAGGGGAATTGGCTACAATGAGCAGTTCTTC. This codes for CSARRRGIGYNEQFF.

The chain carries TRBV20-1 and TRBJ2-3; possible D gene TRBD1, 5 bases. The CDR3 covers 14 residues. CDR1 and CDR2 from the germline V gene are DFQATT and SNEGSKA (reference sequence). Trimming stripped 0 bases from V and 6 bases from J, with 13 bases between. The CDR3 region is CSARDLVGADTQYF. DNA for the CDR3: TGCAGTGCTAGAGATCTAGTAGGGGCGGATACGCAGTATTTT.

The chain couples TRBV9 to TRBJ1-2, with TRBD1 matching 9 bases. Germline lookup yields CDR1 SGDLS and CDR2 YYNGEE. V lost 3 bases, J lost 7 bases, and 7 bases stayed unmatched. The CDR3 is made up of 14 amino acids. CDR3 DNA: TGTGCCAGCAGCGCACAGGGGGCAATTAGTGGCTACACCTTC. It is translated as CASSAQGAISGYTF.